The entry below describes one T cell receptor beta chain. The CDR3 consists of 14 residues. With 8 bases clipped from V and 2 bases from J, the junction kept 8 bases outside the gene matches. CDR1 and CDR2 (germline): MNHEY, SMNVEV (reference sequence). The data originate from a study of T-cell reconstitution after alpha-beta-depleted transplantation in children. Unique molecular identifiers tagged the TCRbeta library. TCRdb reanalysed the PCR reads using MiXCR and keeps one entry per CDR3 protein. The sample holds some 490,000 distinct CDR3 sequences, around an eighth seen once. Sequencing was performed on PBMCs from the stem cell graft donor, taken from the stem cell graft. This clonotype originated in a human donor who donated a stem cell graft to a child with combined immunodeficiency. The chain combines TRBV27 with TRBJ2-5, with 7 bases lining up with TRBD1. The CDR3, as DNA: TGTGCCAGCGGGGCGGACAGGCGACAAGAGACCCAGTACTTC. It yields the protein CASGADRRQETQYF.